The rows below give T cell receptor beta chains drawn from one sample of a study of blood T cell repertoires in COVID-19. Measured with immunoSEQ multiplex PCR; TCRdb has only the in-frame clones, and not every one. The sample shows tens of thousands of clones, about 70% of them seen only once. Sequenced material: peripheral blood. The receptors derive from a woman aged 70-85 years with acute or convalescent COVID-19. The CDR3 runs from the conserved cysteine through the conserved F or W. A D gene is named only where the DNA matches it firmly. Clone size appears in some rows only: once, few, many, or a class for an expanded clone.

V gene	J gene	clone size	D gene	CDR3 protein	CDR3 DNA
TRBV28	TRBJ2-5	-	TRBD2	CASSLSLADWQTQYF	TGTGCCAGCAGTTTGAGTCTAGCGGACTGGCAGACCCAGTACTTC
TRBV29-1	TRBJ2-7	-	TRBD1	CSVEIWDRAFHEQYF	TGCAGCGTTGAAATTTGGGACAGGGCCTTTCACGAGCAGTACTTC
TRBV18	TRBJ2-5	-	TRBD2	CASSRQTGGFQETQYF	TGTGCCAGCTCACGTCAGACGGGGGGATTCCAAGAGACCCAGTACTTC
TRBV4-2	TRBJ2-2	-	-	CASSQDMRASGELFF	TGTGCCAGCAGCCAAGATATGAGGGCCTCCGGGGAGCTGTTTTTT
TRBV27	TRBJ2-4	-	TRBD1	CAIGTGGKNIQYF	TGTGCCATCGGGACAGGGGGCAAAAACATTCAGTACTTC
TRBV27	TRBJ1-2	few	TRBD1	CASRTYDRDHYGYTF	TGTGCCAGCAGAACTTACGACAGGGATCACTATGGCTACACCTTC
TRBV9	TRBJ1-1	-	-	CASSVDFSTEAFF	TGTGCCAGCAGCGTAGATTTTAGTACTGAAGCTTTCTTT
TRBV6-4	TRBJ1-1	-	-	CASSASLQARAFF	TGTGCCAGCAGTGCCTCCCTACAGGCGAGGGCTTTCTTT
TRBV5-4	TRBJ1-2	few	TRBD1	CASSADRVYGYTF	TGTGCCAGCAGCGCGGACAGGGTCTACGGCTACACCTTC
TRBV3-1/TRBV3-2	TRBJ1-5	-	-	CASSQESSPGILNQPQHF	TGTGCCAGCAGCCAAGAATCGTCACCGGGGATTCTGAATCAGCCCCAGCATTTT
TRBV19	TRBJ1-2	few	-	CASSLGGIASGYTF	TGTGCCAGTAGTCTTGGGGGCATCGCCTCTGGCTACACCTTC
TRBV6-5	TRBJ2-7	once	-	CASSHGYSRYYEQYF	TGTGCCAGCAGCCACGGTTACAGTCGATACTACGAGCAGTACTTC
TRBV3-1/TRBV3-2	TRBJ2-1	-	-	CASSQPISSYNEQFF	TGTGCCAGCAGCCAGCCTATAAGCTCCTACAATGAGCAGTTCTTC
TRBV20-1	TRBJ1-2	once	-	CSAGQTKANTF	TGCAGTGCCGGACAGACGAAGGCAAACACCTTC
TRBV19	TRBJ2-3	-	-	CASSIGDTQYF	TGTGCCAGTAGTATCGGAGATACGCAGTATTTT
TRBV6-6	TRBJ2-4	-	-	CAVCLGGDKNIQYF	TGTGCCGTCTGTTTAGGGGGTGACAAAAACATTCAGTACTTC
TRBV4-2	TRBJ1-5	-	-	CASSQVGGTEPQHF	TGTGCCAGCAGCCAAGTGGGGGGGACGGAGCCCCAGCATTTT
TRBV27	TRBJ1-2	-	-	CASSLTAEALYGYTF	TGTGCCAGCAGTTTAACCGCCGAGGCCCTTTATGGCTACACCTTC
TRBV9	TRBJ2-5	-	TRBD1	CASSVGQGELETQYF	TGTGCCAGCAGCGTTGGACAGGGGGAACTGGAGACCCAGTACTTC
TRBV3-1/TRBV3-2	TRBJ1-6	-	-	CASSTQGGVGSSPLHF	TGTGCCAGCAGTACTCAGGGAGGGGTGGGTAGTTCACCCCTCCACTTT
TRBV5-8	TRBJ2-7	once	-	CASRRTGTLEQYF	TGTGCCAGCAGACGTACAGGGACGCTGGAGCAGTACTTC
TRBV4-1	TRBJ1-2	-	-	CASSQVGGRTTANYGYTF	TGCGCCAGCAGCCAAGTAGGAGGACGGACGACCGCTAACTATGGCTACACCTTC